The clone carrying this T cell receptor (beta chain) was found a few times. The antigen is not known. These data come from a study of cytomegalovirus exposure and HLA in healthy donors. Findings of the study overall: The study flagged about 160 TCR beta chains as cytomegalovirus-associated.

The table came from immunoSEQ multiplex PCR; TCRdb's copy has only in-frame clones and leaves some out. In the table there are under 250,000 clones, roughly 77% of which are singletons. V lost 4 bases to trimming and J lost 6 bases; unmatched junction nucleotides: 8. Germline V gene lookup returns CDR1 WNHNN and CDR2 SYGVQD (reference sequence). This CDR3 is 15 amino acids long. J is TRBJ2-7 and V is TRBV10-1; TRBD1 agrees at 11 bases. Specimen: PBMCs. This TCR was recovered from a woman aged 25 to 39 in good health and CMV-seronegative. DNA for the CDR3: TGCGCCAGCAGTGGGGCCTGGACAGGGGGCGGCGAGCAGTACTTC. It is translated as CASSGAWTGGGEQYF.